These T cell receptor beta chains were read from a single sample in a study of blood T cell repertoires in COVID-19. The data were produced by immunoSEQ multiplex PCR, yet TCRdb's version contains in-frame clones alone and is incomplete. The table has fewer than 250,000 clones, around 87% seen once; the top ten hold around 7%. The specimen sequenced was PBMCs or T cells enriched from blood (not recorded which). These TCRs come from a man aged 25-45 years in a cohort exposed to, infected with or recovered from COVID-19 (not recorded which). Each CDR3 is given with its conserved first and last residue. D genes are given only for firm matches. Some rows mark clone size as missing; the rest say once, few, many or name a class of expanded clone.

cdr3_aa cdr3_nt clone_size v_call d_call cdr3_length j_call
CASSLIDGRGSYEQYF TGCGCCAGCAGCCTCATAGACGGGAGGGGCTCCTACGAGCAGTACTTC NA TRBV4-1 TRBD2 16 TRBJ2-7
CASSLSGTSGNEQFF TGTGCCAGCAGCCTTTCCGGGACTAGCGGAAATGAGCAGTTCTTC NA TRBV9 TRBD2 15 TRBJ2-1
CATKTGKYGYTF TGCGCCACCAAAACGGGAAAGTATGGCTACACCTTC NA TRBV10-1 NA 12 TRBJ1-2
CASSLQDGMNTEAFF TGTGCCAGCAGCTTGCAAGACGGGATGAACACTGAAGCTTTCTTT NA TRBV7-9 NA 15 TRBJ1-1
CASSHPLGLGSQEQYF TGTGCCAGCAGCCACCCGTTAGGACTAGGATCCCAAGAGCAGTACTTC NA TRBV11-2 TRBD2 16 TRBJ2-7
CASSVRIAGNEQFF TGTGCCAGCAGCGTAAGAATAGCGGGCAATGAGCAGTTCTTC NA TRBV9 TRBD2 14 TRBJ2-1
CASSQWTSSRTGELFF TGCGCCAGCAGCCAATGGACTAGCTCTCGCACCGGGGAGCTGTTTTTT NA TRBV4-1 TRBD2 16 TRBJ2-2
CASSPGTGVVEQYF TGTGCCAGCTCACCAGGGACAGGGGTAGTCGAGCAGTACTTC NA TRBV18 TRBD1 14 TRBJ2-7
CASSLGSSEAFF TGTGCCAGTAGTCTTGGGAGTAGTGAAGCTTTCTTT NA TRBV19 NA 12 TRBJ1-1
CASSLGRSLFANTGELFF TGTGCCAGCAGCTTAGGCCGTAGCCTCTTCGCGAACACCGGGGAGCTGTTTTTT NA TRBV13 NA 18 TRBJ2-2
CASSLVLPGQGASGYTF TGTGCCAGCAGCTTAGTTTTACCCGGACAGGGGGCCTCTGGCTACACCTTC once TRBV7-2 TRBD1 17 TRBJ1-2
CASSLGLAGGKETQYF TGTGCCAGCAGCTTAGGCCTAGCGGGAGGGAAAGAGACCCAGTACTTC NA TRBV7-2 TRBD2 16 TRBJ2-5
CASSSTSVSSYEQYF TGTGCCAGCAGCTCTACTAGCGTGAGCTCCTACGAGCAGTACTTC NA TRBV13 TRBD2 15 TRBJ2-7
CASSLVANEQYF TGTGCCAGCAGCTTAGTGGCAAATGAGCAGTACTTC NA TRBV7-9 NA 12 TRBJ2-7
CASSLARTGASNEQFF TGCGCCAGCAGCTTGGCTAGGACAGGGGCGAGCAATGAGCAGTTCTTC NA TRBV5-1 TRBD1 16 TRBJ2-1
CSAPTGNIQYF TGCAGTGCCCCGACAGGGAACATTCAGTACTTC NA TRBV20-1 TRBD1 11 TRBJ2-4
CASSLGDMGAYGYTF TGTGCCAGCAGCCTGGGTGATATGGGGGCCTATGGCTACACCTTC NA TRBV5-4 NA 15 TRBJ1-2
CASSSVGGARDGYTF TGTGCCAGCAGTTCAGTAGGGGGCGCAAGAGATGGCTACACCTTC NA TRBV28 TRBD1 15 TRBJ1-2
CASSLLGLAETDTQYF TGTGCCAGCAGCTTACTAGGACTAGCGGAAACAGATACGCAGTATTTT NA TRBV13 TRBD2 16 TRBJ2-3
CASSLQLPTVAGAVGYTF TGTGCCAGCAGTTTGCAGTTGCCCACAGTAGCAGGGGCAGTCGGCTACACCTTC once TRBV27 NA 18 TRBJ1-2
CATSVGTSGSNEQFF TGTGCCACCAGTGTAGGGACTAGCGGGAGCAATGAGCAGTTCTTC few TRBV24-1 TRBD2 15 TRBJ2-1
CASSQVDGLVGYTF TGTGCCAGCAGCCAAGTCGACGGACTGGTTGGCTACACCTTC NA TRBV14 NA 14 TRBJ1-2
CASRLLGTGGHEQYF TGTGCCAGCAGGTTACTCGGGACAGGGGGACACGAGCAGTACTTC NA TRBV6-5 TRBD1 15 TRBJ2-7
CATSAERTGAYGYTF TGTGCCACCAGCGCCGAAAGGACAGGGGCTTATGGCTACACCTTC NA TRBV15 TRBD1 15 TRBJ1-2